The 28 T cell receptor beta chains listed next were all sequenced from one sample in a study of blood T cell repertoires in COVID-19. Measured with immunoSEQ multiplex PCR; TCRdb has only the in-frame clones, and not every one. The table shows approximately 200,000 clones, with 65% to 90% occurring only once. The specimen was peripheral blood. The source is a woman between 50 and 59 years old with acute or convalescent COVID-19.

Only one count was recorded for this clone. The chain carries TRBV5-1 and TRBJ1-4; 7 bases are a match to TRBD1. This CDR3 region has 18 residues. After removal of 3 bases from V and 0 bases from J, the junction contained 11 bases not matched to a gene. Germline V lookup: CDR1 SGHRS, CDR2 YFSETQ. CDR3 nucleotides: TGCGCCAGCAGCTGGGGGTACAGGGGTCCCTCAACTAATGAAAAACTGTTTTTT. Translation gives CASSWGYRGPSTNEKLFF.

V usage is TRBV12-3 or TRBV12-4 and J usage is TRBJ2-5, with D perhaps matching TRBD1 (5 bases). With 6 bases removed from V and 4 bases from J, the gap between germline ends came to 9 bases. This CDR3 has 12 amino acids. DNA for the CDR3: TGTGCCAGCAGGGGGCTAGGAGAGACCCAGTACTTC. It encodes CASRGLGETQYF.

The chain employs TRBV30 and TRBJ1-1, with TRBD1 identical over 9 bases. The CDR3 sequence is 13 residues long. Germline loops: CDR1 GTSNPN, CDR2 SVGIG (reference sequence). Germline trimming cut 5 bases from V and 3 bases from J; bases unmatched to any gene: 4. The CDR3 is CAWADRGDTEAFF. The CDR3 DNA sequence: TGTGCCTGGGCCGACAGGGGGGACACTGAAGCTTTCTTT.

The J gene is TRBJ2-5, the V gene TRBV3-1 (or the pseudogene TRBV3-2); D gene uncertain. This CDR3 region has 13 residues. V lost 6 bases, J lost 2 bases, and 10 bases lay in between. The germline V gene has CDR1 LGHDT and CDR2 YNNKEL (reference sequence). The CDR3 sequence: CASRSRFQETQYF. The CDR3 nucleotides are TGTGCCAGCAGGTCGAGGTTTCAAGAGACCCAGTACTTC.

The chain links TRBV19 to TRBJ2-7, with D perhaps matching TRBD1 (6 bases). V dropped 7 bases and J dropped 0 bases, with 13 bases sitting between them. The CDR3 consists of 14 residues. The germline gives CDR1 LNHDA, CDR2 SQIVND (reference sequence). The CDR3 bases are TGTGCCAGTAAAACACAGGGAAGCTCCTACGAGCAGTACTTC. Its protein is CASKTQGSSYEQYF.

The V and J genes are TRBV9 and TRBJ1-2, with no clear D. Germline V CDR1 and CDR2: SGDLS, YYNGEE. Trimming pared 0 bases from V and 3 bases from J, leaving 9 bases between. This CDR3 contains 14 residues. CDR3 region: CASSVGGQDYGYTF. The CDR3 nucleotides read TGTGCCAGCAGCGTAGGTGGGCAGGACTATGGCTACACCTTC.

V is TRBV3-1 (or the pseudogene TRBV3-2) and J is TRBJ2-6; 9 nucleotides line up with TRBD1. CDR3 length: 19 amino acids. With 0 bases clipped from V and 1 base from J, the junction kept 7 bases outside the gene matches. Germline V gives CDR1 LGHDT, CDR2 YNNKEL (reference sequence). In nucleotides, the CDR3 is TGTGCCAGCAGCCAAGACCGGGACAGGGCGGTATCTGGGGCCAACGTCCTGACTTTC. This gives the protein CASSQDRDRAVSGANVLTF.

V gene TRBV5-5 combines with J gene TRBJ2-5, with D hard to call. The V end was cut by 6 bases, the J end by 5 bases, with 14 bases between. This CDR3 contains 13 residues. The germline V gene encodes CDR1 SGHKS and CDR2 YYEKEE (reference sequence). The CDR3 loop reads CASNLVAVETQYF. In nucleotides, the CDR3 is TGTGCCAGCAACCTGGTGGCGGTGGAGACCCAGTACTTC.

The chain couples TRBV5-5 to TRBJ1-5; D uncertain. Trimming took off 1 base at V and 5 bases at J, with 10 bases between the two ends. Germline V gene sequence: CDR1 SGHKS, CDR2 YYEKEE (reference sequence). The CDR3 extends over 14 amino acids. CDR3: CASSLLRIDQPQHF. DNA for the CDR3: TGTGCCAGCAGCTTGTTGAGGATTGATCAGCCCCAGCATTTT.

This clone appeared a single time. The chain carries TRBV14 and TRBJ2-7; tentative D call: TRBD1 (5 bases). Germline lookup yields CDR1 SGHDN and CDR2 FVKESK. Trimming stripped 1 base from V and 4 bases from J, with 11 bases between. The CDR3 has 14 amino acids. CDR3 sequence (DNA): TGTGCCAGCAGCCAAGGTACAGGATTATACGAGCAGTACTTC. This sequence encodes CASSQGTGLYEQYF.

The rearrangement links TRBV6-2 or TRBV6-3 to TRBJ2-7; TRBD2 aligns across 7 bases. J gave up 6 bases and V 4 bases, and 12 bases lay outside the gene matches. This CDR3 has 15 amino acids. The germline V gene encodes CDR1 MNHEY and CDR2 SVGEGT. CDR3 sequence: CASSSVGGGWGEQYF. CDR3 DNA sequence: TGTGCCAGCAGTTCCGTCGGCGGGGGTTGGGGCGAGCAGTACTTC.

CDR3 residues: CASSYGAGATGELFF. The DNA of the CDR3 is TGTGCCAGCAGTTACGGGGCGGGGGCGACCGGGGAGCTGTTTTTT. V is TRBV6-5 and J is TRBJ2-2, with a weak D call TRBD2 (7 bases). This CDR3 is built from 15 residues. Germline CDR1 and CDR2: MNHEY and SVGAGI. V dropped 2 bases and J dropped 5 bases, with 12 bases sitting between them.

The chain couples TRBV9 to TRBJ1-3; D is unclear. Trimming pared 3 bases from V and 7 bases from J, leaving 14 bases between. CDR1 SGDLS and CDR2 YYNGEE come from the germline V gene. This CDR3 is 14 amino acids long. CDR3 bases: TGTGCCAGCAGCGCAAACCTAGAAGGTAACACCATATATTTT. It specifies CASSANLEGNTIYF. Looking up the rest from reference TRBV9 and TRBJ1-3 gives the full variable domain: DSGVTQTPKHLITATGQRVTLRCSPRSGDLSVYWYQQSLDQGLQFLIQYYNGEERAKGNILERFSAQQFPDLHSELNLSSLELGDSALYFCASSANLEGNTIYFGEGSWLTVV.

The rearrangement uses TRBV9 and TRBJ2-5, with 7 bases that match TRBD2. The germline gives CDR1 SGDLS, CDR2 YYNGEE. The CDR3 runs to 13 residues. V lost 7 bases, J lost 5 bases, and 8 bases stayed unmatched. CDR3 sequence (DNA): TGTGCCAGCTCGTCACTGGGGGGGGAGACCCAGTACTTC. Translation: CASSSLGGETQYF.

The V and J genes are TRBV3-1 (or the pseudogene TRBV3-2) and TRBJ1-2, with D maybe TRBD1 (5 bases). V shed 1 base and J shed 6 bases, with 6 bases lying between them. Germline V gene sequence: CDR1 LGHDT, CDR2 YNNKEL (reference sequence). This CDR3 spans 12 amino acids. The CDR3 DNA sequence: TGTGCCAGCAGCCAAGCCAGGGATGGCTACACCTTC. Protein: CASSQARDGYTF.

This clone appeared a few times. The identical CDR3 is also encoded by other nucleotide sequences in the sample. V gene TRBV6-1 combines with J gene TRBJ2-7, with 8 bases lining up with TRBD1. Germline CDR1 reads MNHNS; CDR2 reads SASEGT. The CDR3 has 15 residues. With 2 bases clipped from V and 0 bases from J, the junction kept 3 bases outside the gene matches. CDR3 in DNA: TGTGCCAGCAGTGAACGTGGGACAGGCTCCTACGAGCAGTACTTC. Amino acids: CASSERGTGSYEQYF.

The J gene is TRBJ2-1, the V gene TRBV10-3, with 15 bases aligning to TRBD2. The CDR3 runs to 16 residues. V was pared by 2 bases and J by 10 bases, with 6 bases of the junction left unmatched. CDR1 ENHRY and CDR2 SYGVKD come from the germline V gene. CDR3 coding DNA: TGTGCCATCAGTGAGCCGGGACTAGCGGGGGGCCGGGAGCAGTTCTTC. This translates into CAISEPGLAGGREQFF.

In nucleotides, the CDR3 is TGTGCCAGCAGTTCTGCGGGGCGGGGTGAGACCCAGTACTTC. The encoded protein is CASSSAGRGETQYF. The chain employs TRBV28 and TRBJ2-5; a possible D gene is TRBD2 (6 bases). Germline loops: CDR1 MDHEN, CDR2 SYDVKM. The CDR3 extends over 14 amino acids. The V gene lost 4 bases and the J gene lost 5 bases, with 14 bases spanning the gap. The full variable domain, with the rest looked up from reference TRBV28 and TRBJ2-5, is DVKVTQSSRYLVKRTGEKVFLECVQDMDHENMFWYRQDPGLGLRLIYFSYDVKMKEKGDIPEGYSVSREKKERFSLILESASTNQTSMYLCASSSAGRGETQYFGPGTRLLVL.

The chain couples TRBV7-9 to TRBJ2-5, with 8 bases identical to TRBD1. Trimming took 5 bases from V and 10 from J; bases not matched to a gene: 15. The CDR3 extends over 15 amino acids. The V gene's germline CDR1 is SEHNR and CDR2 FQNEAQ (reference sequence). CDR3 sequence: CASSPDERQGQDQYF. CDR3 DNA: TGTGCCAGCAGCCCGGACGAGAGACAGGGGCAAGACCAGTACTTC.

This chain joins TRBV7-2 and TRBJ1-3, with unresolved D. The CDR3 covers 15 residues. Trimming shortened V by 5 bases and J by 2 bases, and 13 bases separated the two germline ends. Per the germline V gene, CDR1 is SGHTA and CDR2 is FQGNSA. Here the CDR3 reads CASSESGLTGNTIYF. DNA of the CDR3: TGTGCCAGCAGCGAGAGCGGTCTAACTGGAAACACCATATATTTT. The entire variable domain, with the rest obtained from reference TRBV7-2 and TRBJ1-3, is as follows: GAGVSQSPSNKVTEKGKDVELRCDPISGHTALYWYRQSLGQGLEFLIYFQGNSAPDKSGLPSDRFSAERTGGSVSTLTIQRTQQEDSAVYLCASSESGLTGNTIYFGEGSWLTVV.

This clone was counted only a few times. This rearrangement joins TRBV28 to TRBJ1-3, with a tentative D call TRBD1 (6 bases). V lost 3 bases to trimming and J lost 7 bases, with 13 bases between them. The germline V gene encodes CDR1 MDHEN and CDR2 SYDVKM. The length of the CDR3 is 14 residues. The CDR3 DNA reads TGTGCCAGCAGTTTTAGGCAGGGGCGGAACACCATATATTTT. Translating it yields CASSFRQGRNTIYF.

The rearrangement joins TRBV21-1 to TRBJ1-2; TRBD1, the table's D call, lacks a check against the DNA. TRBV21-1 is labeled a pseudogene. The CDR3 runs 15 residues. The CDR3, as DNA: TGTGCCAGCAGCAAAGTGCCAGGGGCTAACTATGGCTACACCTTC. Its translation: CASSKVPGANYGYTF.

The V and J genes are TRBV5-1 and TRBJ1-1; D gene uncertain. CDR1 SGHRS and CDR2 YFSETQ come from the germline V gene. CDR3 length: 17 amino acids. Trimming removed 1 base from V and 2 bases from J, with 18 bases in between. The CDR3 spells CASSLRGIGISNTEAFF. DNA of the CDR3: TGCGCCAGCAGCTTGCGGGGAATCGGGATTAGTAACACTGAAGCTTTCTTT.

V and J are TRBV18 and TRBJ1-2, with a tentative D call TRBD1 (6 bases). The CDR3 spans 15 residues. Trimming removed 3 bases at V and 2 bases at J, with 13 bases between. Germline V gene lookup returns CDR1 KGHSH and CDR2 LQKENI. This chain's CDR3 is CASSPEGETNYGYTF. The CDR3 bases are TGTGCCAGCTCACCCGAGGGGGAGACAAACTATGGCTACACCTTC. The variable domain in full, with the rest retrieved from reference TRBV18 and TRBJ1-2, is NAGVMQNPRHLVRRRGQEARLRCSPMKGHSHVYWYRQLPEEGLKFMVYLQKENIIDESGMPKERFSAEFPKEGPSILRIQQVVRGDSAAYFCASSPEGETNYGYTFGSGTRLTVV.

The chain is built from TRBV19 and TRBJ1-5; possible D gene TRBD1, 6 bases. The V end lost 5 bases, the J end lost 7 bases, and 21 bases lay between the germline ends. Looked up from germline, CDR1 is LNHDA and CDR2 is SQIVND (reference sequence). This CDR3 region has 16 residues. CDR3 region: CASSLRRDTLEQPQHF. CDR3 nucleotides: TGTGCCAGTAGTCTTCGCCGGGACACCCTAGAGCAGCCCCAGCATTTT.

The chain has TRBV30 and TRBJ1-3, with D perhaps matching TRBD1 (6 bases). The CDR3 is 13 amino acids. Looked up from germline, CDR1 is GTSNPN and CDR2 is SVGIG (reference sequence). Trimming shortened V by 4 bases and J by 9 bases, and 16 bases separated the two germline ends. As DNA, the CDR3 is TGTGCCTGGAATAAACAGGGTGTGGGCACCATATATTTT. It codes for CAWNKQGVGTIYF. The full variable domain, its missing parts supplied by reference TRBV30 and TRBJ1-3, is SQTIHQWPATLVQPVGSPLSLECTVEGTSNPNLYWYRQAAGRGLQLLFYSVGIGQISSEVPQNLSASRPQDRQFILSSKKLLLSDSGFYLCAWNKQGVGTIYFGEGSWLTVV.

Written as DNA, the CDR3 is TGTGCCAGCAGCTTGACGGCGGGACCACAAGAGACCCAGTACTTC. As protein: CASSLTAGPQETQYF. V is TRBV5-6 and J is TRBJ2-5; D might be TRBD2 (6 bases). Germline V gives CDR1 SGHDT, CDR2 YYEEEE. This CDR3 is built from 15 residues. V lost 1 base, J lost 2 bases, and 12 bases lay in between.

The chain joins TRBV28 to TRBJ2-7; 7 bases agree with TRBD1. The V gene's germline CDR1 is MDHEN and CDR2 SYDVKM. The ends lost 6 bases at V and 3 bases at J; junction bases unmatched: 2. This CDR3 has 12 residues. CDR3 coding DNA: TGTGCCAGCAGAGGACAGGTCTACGAGCAGTACTTC. Its protein product is CASRGQVYEQYF.